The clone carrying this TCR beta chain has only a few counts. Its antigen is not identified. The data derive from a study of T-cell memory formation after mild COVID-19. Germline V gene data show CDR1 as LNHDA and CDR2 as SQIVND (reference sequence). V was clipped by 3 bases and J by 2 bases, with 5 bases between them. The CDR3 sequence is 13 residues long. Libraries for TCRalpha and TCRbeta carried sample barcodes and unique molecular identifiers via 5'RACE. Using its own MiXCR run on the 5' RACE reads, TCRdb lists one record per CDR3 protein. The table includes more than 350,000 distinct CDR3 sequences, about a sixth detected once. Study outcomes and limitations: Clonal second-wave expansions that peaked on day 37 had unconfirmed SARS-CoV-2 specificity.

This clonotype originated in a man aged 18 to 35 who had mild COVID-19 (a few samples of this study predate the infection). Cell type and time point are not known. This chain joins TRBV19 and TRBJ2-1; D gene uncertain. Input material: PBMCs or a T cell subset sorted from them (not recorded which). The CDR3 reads CASSITPYNEQFF. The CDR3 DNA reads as TGTGCCAGTAGTATTACACCCTACAATGAGCAGTTCTTC.